This TCR beta chain was profiled in a study of T cell responses to AZD1222 COVID-19 vaccine (dated by TCRdb to the early 2020s). Regarding the study in general: TCR sequencing was performed for roughly 250 trial participants, of whom about 200 were given two doses of AZD1222 and approximately 26 were given two doses of MenACWY control vaccine. Trial participants were enrolled by age into subgroups of 18-55, 56-69 and 70-plus years, and 148, 28 and 57 TCR-sequenced participants, respectively, were included in these subgroups.

Comment on this clone: Its antigen is still unknown. No much larger clone is present one base from it, and per-base qualities are unavailable.

There are 12 amino acids in the CDR3, from cysteine to phenylalanine inclusive. CDR3 DNA only is kept here, 36 bases in frame from base 1. The germline ends are 4 bases apart after V is trimmed by 3 bases and J by 2 bases. According to the germline V gene, CDR1 reads MDHEN and CDR2 reads SYDVKM. The CDR3 regions of human TCRbeta chains were analyzed by immunosequencing. As for the authors' bioinformatics: Repertoire TCRs were matched against a reference library of SARS-CoV-2-specific TCRs generated with the MIRA antigen-specificity platform. Breadth was defined as the fraction of unique TCRs that were SARS-CoV-2-associated. Depth was defined as the fraction of total T cells that were SARS-CoV-2-associated. Each spike-specific TCR was assigned to its reactive spike region and to a CD4 or CD8 class using the MIRA data. Log10-transformed breadth and depth values were compared by one-way ANOVA with Sidak's multiple comparisons tests. Here the immuneACCESS table is served through TCRdb, limited to in-frame sequences with V and J called. Missing clones are a known gap in these copies; in checked studies unresolved V genes cover under half, and the rest lacks a known reason. The DNA was the basis for D and trimming; V, J and clone size are from that table. The table for this sample lists 200,000 or so clones; approximately 94% of them were counted only once. The ten largest clones capture over 0.95% of the sample.

The sample's time point, from its label and the paper: about 28 days (+/-7) after the second vaccine dose. AZD1222 recipients with second doses at about 4 weeks or about 12 weeks were pooled, because spike-specific TCR depth and breadth did not differ between schedules. Vaccinee samples were obtained from the UK trials COV001 and COV002, which included a single-blind randomized controlled phase 2/3 trial of AZD1222 (ChAdOx1 nCoV-19) in healthy adults. Trial participant PBMC samples were collected at day 0 and day 28 after the second dose for TCRbeta chain sequencing. The full study reports these points: Nearly half of unique spike-specific TCRs reportedly recognized epitopes outside regions mutated in the B.1.351 and B.1.1.7 variants. The 56-69-year group was small, and its depth increase did not reach significance, likely because of low power. After two AZD1222 doses, both the breadth and the depth of spike-specific TCRs were significantly higher than at day 0 and than in MenACWY recipients. No day 14 peak-response samples were available, so repertoires were characterized only after the peak T cell response. Most participants were white British and females outnumbered males, and the authors suggested that clonal diversity may have been underestimated. Conclusions about previously exposed vaccinees are limited, since just a handful of AZD1222 recipients were seropositive for SARS-CoV-2 at baseline. Vaccine-associated CD4 TCRs spanned the whole spike protein, with dominant responses in regions 160-218 and 743-854.

The receptor's source is an adult who received the AZD1222 COVID-19 vaccine. The sequencing used peripheral blood, collected 28 days after the second AZD1222 dose. This chain is built from TRBV28 and TRBJ1-2; too little of a D gene remains to name it. Here is the DNA: TGTGCCAGCAGTTTCCTCAACTATGGCTACACCTTC. Translated, it gives CASSFLNYGYTF.